This paragraph covers one T cell receptor beta chain sequence. Followed over time, Seattle patients had been enrolled while infection was active. In the original workflow: Quantification of nucleated cells was approximated via reference gene primer amplification. Method: immunoSEQ multiplex PCR; TCRdb's copy keeps in-frame clones and lacks some. V and J calls and clone size are copied from that table; D and trimming were computed from the DNA. The sample includes roughly 180,000 clones, approximately 85% seen only once; the top ten take about 6.9%. Germline values: CDR1 SGDLS, CDR2 YYNGEE. This CDR3 has 20 amino acids. The V end lost 0 bases, the J end lost 5 bases, and 27 bases lay between the germline ends. This specimen comes from a study of blood T cell repertoires in COVID-19.

The TCR sequence derives from a man aged 80 or over with COVID-19, enrolled during active disease. Material: peripheral blood. V is TRBV9 and J is TRBJ2-1, with a tentative D call TRBD2 (5 bases). The DNA for the CDR3 is TGTGCCAGCAGCGTAGCTACCCTTCCCTCGGAGGACCGTAATAACAATGAGCAGTTCTTC. Residues: CASSVATLPSEDRNNNEQFF.